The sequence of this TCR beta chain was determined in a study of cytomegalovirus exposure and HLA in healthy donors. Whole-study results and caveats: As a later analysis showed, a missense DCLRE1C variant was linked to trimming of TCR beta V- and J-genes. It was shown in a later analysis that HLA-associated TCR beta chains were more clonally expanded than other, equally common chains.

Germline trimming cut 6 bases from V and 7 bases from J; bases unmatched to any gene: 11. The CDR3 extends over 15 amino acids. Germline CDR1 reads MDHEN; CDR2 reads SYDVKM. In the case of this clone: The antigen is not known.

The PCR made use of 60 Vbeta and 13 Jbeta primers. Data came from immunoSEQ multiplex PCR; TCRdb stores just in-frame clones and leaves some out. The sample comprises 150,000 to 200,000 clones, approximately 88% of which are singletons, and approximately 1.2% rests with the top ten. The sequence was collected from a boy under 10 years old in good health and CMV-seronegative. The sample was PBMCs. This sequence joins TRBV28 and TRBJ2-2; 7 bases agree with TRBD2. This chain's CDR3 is CASRTSVGRGGELFF. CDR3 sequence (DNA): TGTGCCAGCAGAACGTCGGTAGGGAGGGGCGGGGAGCTGTTTTTT.